This T cell receptor (beta chain) is from a study of T cells of healthy individuals. This clonotype was observed a handful of times. TCRdb recomputed calls from the 5' RACE reads with MiXCR, one row per CDR3 protein. The sample holds approximately 52,000 distinct CDR3 sequences, roughly 14% seen once. Per the germline V gene, CDR1 is SEHNR and CDR2 is FQNEAQ (reference sequence). This CDR3 is 12 amino acids long. V was trimmed by 8 bases and J by 3 bases, leaving 10 bases between them. This receptor was identified in a human donor in good health. The chain employs TRBV7-9 and TRBJ1-1, with D uncertain. The CDR3 is CASLAVYTEAFF. In nucleotides, the CDR3 is TGTGCCAGCTTGGCAGTATACACTGAAGCTTTCTTT.